The 12 T cell receptor beta chains below were found in one sample sequenced in a study of CD8+ T cells in alopecia areata. RNA was extracted and reverse transcribed into cDNA as the sequencing template. Sequencing was performed with immunoSEQ multiplex PCR; in TCRdb, only in-frame clones are kept and a portion is missing. The sample holds 270,000 or so clones, and no clone turns up only once. CD4, CD8alpha, NKG2D, NKG2ACE and other markers guided sorting of pooled cutaneous lymph node cells. Sequenced sample: CD4+ T cells sorted from a lymph node. Receptors were obtained from a C3H/HeJ mouse with alopecia areata. Mouse strain MHC haplotype: H2-k.

This clone was observed a handful of times. Any gene name here is a mouse gene name. The CDR3 is cut off 4 residues early in the read; its end comes from the germline J gene. The chain has TRBV5 and TRBJ2-3; 9 bases fit TRBD1. V was pared by 3 bases and J by 1 base, with 8 bases of the junction left unmatched. The germline CDR1 and CDR2 sequences are LGHNA and YNLKQL (reference sequence). The CDR3 extends over 17 amino acids. CDR3 DNA (partial): TGTGCCAGCAGCCAGTTCCGGGACAGGGACGGTGCAGAA. Protein: CASSQFRDRDGAE. The whole CDR3 region reads CASSQFRDRDGAETLYF.

This clone was counted a few times. Any gene name here is a mouse gene name. The same CDR3 is also encoded by other DNA sequences in this sample. CDR3 DNA (partial): TGTGCCAGCAGTGGACTGGGGGGAAGAGAC. It codes for CASSGLGGRD. The whole CDR3 region reads CASSGLGGRDTQYF. The chain joins TRBV13-3 to TRBJ2-5, with 10 bases that match TRBD2. Read coverage stops 4 residues before the CDR3 terminus; the germline J gene supplies the remainder. CDR1 NNHDY and CDR2 SYVADS come from the germline V gene. This CDR3 is built from 14 residues.

A word on this clone: Gene names denote mouse genes. Sequencing ends 4 residues short of the CDR3 end; the germline J gene provides the rest. Distinct nucleotide sequences in the sample also encode this CDR3. This chain connects TRBV13-1 to TRBJ2-2; 7 nucleotides line up with TRBD2. CDR1 NSHNY and CDR2 SYGAGN come from the germline V gene. CDR3 length: 15 residues. Trimming took 0 bases from V and 2 from J; bases not matched to a gene: 1. The DNA read from the CDR3 is TGTGCCAGCAGTGATGCGACTGGGAACACCGGG. It translates to CASSDATGNTG. The CDR3, in full, reads CASSDATGNTGQLYF.

This clone occurred a few times. Mouse names are used for the genes. The CDR3 reads CASSATGETDTQYF. The part of the CDR3 DNA that was read is TGTGCCAGCAGTGCCACAGGGGAGACGGAC. J is TRBJ2-5 and V is TRBV13-1; 7 bases map to TRBD1. From the germline J gene comes the end of the CDR3, since the read stops 4 residues before it. The CDR3 has 14 amino acids. Germline loops: CDR1 NSHNY, CDR2 SYGAGN.

As concerns this clone: Gene names denote mouse genes. The CDR3 is cut off 4 residues early in the read; its end comes from the germline J gene. The chain uses TRBV13-1 and TRBJ2-7; TRBD1 matches 10 bases. CDR1 is NSHNY, CDR2 SYGAGN, per germline. The CDR3 totals 14 residues. The CDR3 spells CASSDGGTGDEQYF. Partial CDR3 DNA: TGTGCCAGCAGTGATGGCGGGACAGGGGAT.

In its sample, this clone was seen a few times. Gene names refer to mouse genes. The DNA ends 4 residues before the CDR3 does, and the rest of the CDR3 is filled in from the germline J gene. The chain carries TRBV19 and TRBJ2-5; TRBD1 is a possible D gene (5 bases). CDR1 and CDR2 (germline): FNHDT, SITEND (reference sequence). The CDR3 sequence is 13 residues long. CDR3 loop: CASSKGKGDTQYF. CDR3 DNA (partial): TGTGCCAGCAGTAAGGGGAAGGGAGAC. Supplemented by reference TRBV19 and TRBJ2-5, the full variable domain reads GGIITQTPKFLIGQEGQKLTLKCQQNFNHDTMYWYRQDSGKGLRLIYYSITENDLQKGDLSEGYDASREKKSSFSLTVTSAQKNEMAVFLCASSKGKGDTQYFGPGTRLLVL.

As for this clone: Mouse names are used for the genes. The CDR3 end is not reached by the read, which stops 4 residues before it; the germline J gene fills it in. The chain links TRBV1 to TRBJ2-2; D is perhaps TRBD1 (5 bases). This CDR3 has 16 amino acids. Germline V CDR1 and CDR2: NSQYPW, LRSPGD (reference sequence). V dropped 0 bases and J dropped 0 bases, with 8 bases sitting between them. CDR3 bases read: TGCACCTGCAGTGCAGATCACAGGACAAACACCGGG. It codes for CTCSADHRTNTG. The entire CDR3 protein reads CTCSADHRTNTGQLYF.

This clone was observed a few times. The germline and genes are mouse ones. Read coverage stops 4 residues before the CDR3 terminus; the germline J gene supplies the remainder. The V gene is TRBV13-3, the J gene TRBJ1-2; D remains ambiguous. The CDR3 length is 12 residues. Deletions cut 5 bases from V and 4 bases from J, with 9 bases between. In germline, CDR1 is NNHDY, CDR2 SYVADS. The CDR3 sequence: CASSRRSSDYTF. The part of the CDR3 DNA that was read is TGTGCCAGCAGCCGCAGGAGCTCC.

This clone came up a few times. Gene names and germline match the mouse. CDR3 bases read: TGCACCTGCAGTGCAGACAGGCGTCAAAAC. Amino acids: CTCSADRRQN. The CDR3, in full, reads CTCSADRRQNTLYF. The chain uses TRBV1 and TRBJ2-4; D ambiguous. Read data end 4 residues before the CDR3 end; the end is taken from the germline J gene. This CDR3 spans 14 amino acids. V lost 0 bases, J lost 1 base, and 5 bases lay in between. Germline loops: CDR1 NSQYPW, CDR2 LRSPGD (reference sequence). Full variable domain (missing parts from reference TRBV1 and TRBJ2-4): VTLLEQNPRWRLVPRGQAVNLRCILKNSQYPWMSWYQQDLQKQLQWLFTLRSPGDKEVKSLPGADYLATRVTDTELRLQVANMSQGRTLYCTCSADRRQNTLYFGAGTRLSVL.

This clone was recorded many times. Gene names denote mouse genes. The read finishes 4 residues shy of the CDR3 end, and the germline J gene is used to complete it. This chain connects TRBV1 to TRBJ2-2; 11 bases fit TRBD2. From germline, CDR1 is NSQYPW and CDR2 LRSPGD (reference sequence). V was pared by 2 bases and J by 4 bases, with 3 bases of the junction left unmatched. The CDR3 contains 16 residues. Here the CDR3 reads CTCSATGGAPTGQLYF. The CDR3 bases that were read are TGCACCTGCAGTGCAACTGGGGGGGCGCCCACCGGG. The full variable domain, rest sourced from reference TRBV1 and TRBJ2-2, is VTLLEQNPRWRLVPRGQAVNLRCILKNSQYPWMSWYQQDLQKQLQWLFTLRSPGDKEVKSLPGADYLATRVTDTELRLQVANMSQGRTLYCTCSATGGAPTGQLYFGEGSKLTVL.

This clone has just a few counts. Gene names follow the mouse nomenclature. The read is 4 residues too short to cover the CDR3 end, so that end is filled in from the germline J gene. The chain combines TRBV5 with TRBJ1-1, with a possible D match to TRBD1 (6 bases). Germline assignment: CDR1 LGHNA and CDR2 YNLKQL (reference sequence). V was cut by 0 bases and J by 0 bases, with 8 bases left in between. The CDR3 sequence is 15 residues long. CDR3 bases read: TGTGCCAGCAGCCAAGACCCAGGGGCAAACACA. Translation gives CASSQDPGANT. The full-length CDR3 reads as CASSQDPGANTEVFF.

Notes on this clone: Gene names and germline refer to mouse. The CDR3 end is not reached by the read, which stops 3 residues before it; the germline J gene fills it in. V usage is TRBV1 and J usage is TRBJ1-6; 7 nucleotides agree with TRBD1. TRBJ1-6 is flagged as an ORF with uncertain function. Trimming removed 6 bases from V and 2 bases from J; junction bases left unmatched: 4. The CDR3 consists of 15 residues. Germline V gene data show CDR1 as NSQYPW and CDR2 as LRSPGD (reference sequence). CDR3 DNA (partial): TGCACCTGCAGAAATCAGGGGGCCTATAATTCGCCC. Translation gives CTCRNQGAYNSP. The entire CDR3 is CTCRNQGAYNSPLYF.